Each of the 17 T cell receptor beta chains below was sequenced from the same sample in a study of vaccination and CD4 T cells after COVID-19. What these receptors recognize is not known. Cultured CD4+ T cell DNA underwent sequencing with the Oncomine TCR Beta short-read assay. TCRdb used MiXCR to reprocess the PCR reads, holding one entry per CDR3 protein. The table has some 11,000 distinct CDR3 sequences, 30% to 40% seen once; the top ten hold about a third. Specified treatment: roughly 10-day PBMC culture with coronavirus spike peptide pools or control peptides (ViraFEST assay). Sample: CD4+ T cells from blood, cultured in vitro, taken before SARS-CoV-2 vaccination. The receptor source for this set is a human donor who received a COVID-19 vaccine.

The chain joins TRBV19 to TRBJ2-2; D is perhaps TRBD2 (6 bases). This CDR3 has 14 amino acids. V lost 10 bases, J lost 5 bases, and 17 bases lay in between. Looked up from germline, CDR1 is LNHDA and CDR2 is SQIVND (reference sequence). The DNA of the CDR3 is TGTGCCACCAACCGGGAGTTAGGGACCGGGGAGCTGTTTTTT. Protein: CATNRELGTGELFF.

This clonotype was picked up a small number of times. This sequence joins TRBV6-5 and TRBJ1-2; TRBD1 is a possible D gene (5 bases). Trimming stripped 0 bases from V and 8 bases from J, with 16 bases between. This CDR3 is built from 15 residues. Germline-derived CDR1 and CDR2 are MNHEY and SVGAGI. For the CDR3, the DNA is TGTGCCAGCAGTTACTCCGGGACGGGAACCAGGGGCTACACCTTC. The encoded protein is CASSYSGTGTRGYTF.

The genes are TRBV2 and TRBJ2-7; 8 nucleotides align to TRBD1. The germline CDR1 and CDR2 sequences are SNHLY and FYNNEI. V lost 5 bases to trimming and J lost 6 bases; unmatched junction nucleotides: 9. The CDR3 covers 14 residues. The CDR3 region is CASSWTGYVSEQYF. In nucleotides, the CDR3 is TGTGCCAGCAGTTGGACAGGGTATGTCAGCGAGCAGTACTTC.

In its sample, this clonotype was seen a few times. V is TRBV20-1 and J is TRBJ1-1; no definite D call. Germline V lookup: CDR1 DFQATT, CDR2 SNEGSKA (reference sequence). This CDR3 region has 18 residues. Between the trimmed V and J ends, which lost 3 bases and 0 bases, there was a span of 23 bases. CDR3 region: CSASDRTRALLMNTEAFF. CDR3 nucleotide sequence: TGCAGTGCTAGTGATCGGACTAGGGCCTTGCTCATGAACACTGAAGCTTTCTTT.

The V call is TRBV12-3 or TRBV12-4, the J call TRBJ2-1; TRBD2 might be the D (5 bases). Trimming took 2 bases from V and 8 from J, leaving 7 bases between them. CDR3 size: 12 residues. The CDR3, as DNA: TGTGCCAGCAGTTTACTAGCTCATGAGCAGTTCTTC. It encodes CASSLLAHEQFF.

This chain uses TRBV6-1 with TRBJ2-5; 8 bases match TRBD2. This CDR3 is 16 amino acids long. Germline V gene lookup returns CDR1 MNHNS and CDR2 SASEGT. The J segment lost 2 bases and the V segment lost 6 bases, leaving 11 bases of the junction unmatched. CDR3 sequence: CASRAGRVAGQETQYF. Written as DNA, the CDR3 is TGTGCCAGCAGGGCCGGACGGGTAGCGGGACAAGAGACCCAGTACTTC.

This clonotype was seen a few times. The rearrangement uses TRBV24-1 and TRBJ1-2; the D gene is possibly TRBD1 (5 bases). Trimming stripped 4 bases from V and 8 bases from J, with 13 bases between. Germline assignment: CDR1 KGHDR and CDR2 SFDVKD. The CDR3 is 13 residues long. The CDR3: CATSDRRGSGYTF. CDR3 bases: TGTGCCACCAGTGACCGGAGGGGTTCCGGCTACACCTTC.

This clonotype has only a few counts. The J gene is TRBJ1-1, the V gene TRBV19; 7 nucleotides match TRBD1. The CDR3 totals 14 residues. The V segment lost 4 bases and the J segment 2 bases; nucleotides outside the gene matches: 4. Germline loops: CDR1 LNHDA, CDR2 SQIVND (reference sequence). CDR3 protein: CASSSRQGNTEAFF. CDR3 coding DNA: TGTGCCAGTAGTAGTCGACAGGGCAACACTGAAGCTTTCTTT. Full variable domain (outside the CDR3, taken from reference TRBV19 and TRBJ1-1): DGGITQSPKYLFRKEGQNVTLSCEQNLNHDAMYWYRQDPGQGLRLIYYSQIVNDFQKGDIAEGYSVSREKKESFPLTVTSAQKNPTAFYLCASSSRQGNTEAFFGQGTRLTVV.

V usage is TRBV7-9 and J usage is TRBJ1-2; 9 bases match TRBD1. V dropped 5 bases and J dropped 8; count of bases not matched to a gene: 9. Germline CDR1 SEHNR, CDR2 FQNEAQ (reference sequence). This CDR3 is 14 amino acids long. In nucleotides, the CDR3 is TGTGCCAGCAGCCGGGACAGGGATGTTGTCGGCTACACCTTC. Amino acids: CASSRDRDVVGYTF.

This clonotype was found a few times. The gene calls are TRBV20-1 and TRBJ2-5, with a tentative D call TRBD1 (6 bases). Trimming shortened V by 5 bases and J by 3 bases, and 13 bases separated the two germline ends. This CDR3 is built from 13 residues. From germline, CDR1 is DFQATT and CDR2 SNEGSKA (reference sequence). In DNA form, the CDR3 reads TGCAGTGCTTCAGGGGTTCGAGAAGAGACCCAGTACTTC. It is translated as CSASGVREETQYF.

This clonotype was detected a few times. CDR3 bases: TGTGCCAGTACTTCTACCTCAGGGGGCTTTAACTATGGCTACACCTTC. Amino acids: CASTSTSGGFNYGYTF. V is TRBV19 and J is TRBJ1-2, with 8 positions matching TRBD1. V was pared by 7 bases and J by 1 base, with 11 bases of the junction left unmatched. The CDR3 has 16 amino acids. Germline V gene sequence: CDR1 LNHDA, CDR2 SQIVND (reference sequence).

This chain connects TRBV7-8 to TRBJ1-2; the D is unclear. Germline CDR1 and CDR2: SGHVS and FQNEAQ. Trimming shortened V by 5 bases and J by 1 base, and 14 bases separated the two germline ends. This CDR3 region has 15 residues. The CDR3 spells CASSLRPVGNYGYTF. The CDR3 DNA sequence: TGTGCCAGCAGCCTACGTCCTGTGGGTAACTATGGCTACACCTTC.

The chain employs TRBV24-1 and TRBJ2-3; 7 bases are shared with TRBD2. V trimming: 5 bases; J trimming: 4 bases; junction bases outside the gene matches: 8. Germline V gene sequence: CDR1 KGHDR, CDR2 SFDVKD. The CDR3 runs 15 residues. This chain's CDR3 is CATSVPRGEADTQYF. CDR3 nucleotides: TGTGCCACCAGTGTTCCCCGGGGGGAAGCAGATACGCAGTATTTT.

This clonotype was counted only a few times. V is TRBV6-2 or TRBV6-3 and J is TRBJ1-5; possibly TRBD1 for D (6 bases). Germline CDR1 is MNHEY and CDR2 is SVGEGT. V was shortened by 2 bases and J by 7 bases, with 12 bases between the two germline ends. The CDR3 has 14 amino acids. CDR3 coding DNA: TGTGCCAGCAGTTACATCGGGGGCGGGCAGCCCCAGCATTTT. The encoded protein is CASSYIGGGQPQHF.

In this sample, this clonotype turned up once. Since a much larger clone is just one base distant, this may be a read error. The chain has TRBV15 and TRBJ2-5; TRBD2 agrees at 7 bases. CDR3 length equals 15 residues. The V gene's germline CDR1 is LNHNV and CDR2 YYDKDF (reference sequence). V dropped 0 bases and J dropped 2; count of bases not matched to a gene: 3. CDR3: CATSRDRLAQETQYF. The CDR3 DNA follows: TGTGCCACCAGCAGAGATCGACTAGCACAAGAGACCCAGTACTTC.

The chain has TRBV12-5 and TRBJ2-5; the match to TRBD2 covers 13 bases. This CDR3 is 16 amino acids long. V lost 6 bases and J lost 1; bases outside the gene matches: 5. Germline CDR1 LGHNT, CDR2 FRNRAP. The CDR3: CASGPGLAGSQETQYF. CDR3 nucleotide sequence: TGTGCTAGTGGCCCGGGACTAGCGGGGAGCCAAGAGACCCAGTACTTC.

This clonotype was seen more than once but under ten times. The chain recombines TRBV20-1 with TRBJ1-6; D remains ambiguous. In germline, CDR1 is DFQATT, CDR2 SNEGSKA (reference sequence). Trimming removed 3 bases at V and 8 bases at J, with 14 bases between. CDR3 length: 14 amino acids. CDR3 sequence reads: CSASGRASDSPLHF. CDR3 sequence (DNA): TGCAGTGCTAGCGGGAGGGCCAGCGATTCACCCCTCCACTTT.